The rows below give T cell receptor beta chains drawn from one sample of a study of technical replicates of blood from a few donors. Sequenced by immunoSEQ multiplex PCR; TCRdb stores in-frame clones only, minus some. The sample holds more than 75,000 clones, 80% to 90% seen once. The sample was PBMCs. These receptors originate from a human donor in good health. Some clones in this sample may be carry-over from other donors' samples. Each CDR3 is given with its conserved first and last residue. Each record gives: J gene, clone size, V gene, D gene, CDR3 DNA, CDR3 protein. A D gene is named only where the DNA matches it firmly. Clone size is given for some rows only: seen once, a few or many times, or a class if the clone is expanded.

TRBJ2-7,NA,TRBV7-8,NA,TGTGCCAGCAGCTTAGTGTCTTACGAGCAGTACTTC,CASSLVSYEQYF
TRBJ1-6,NA,TRBV27,NA,TGTGCCAGCAGTTTCGGGGGGTACAATTCACCCCTCCACTTT,CASSFGGYNSPLHF
TRBJ1-5,once,TRBV2,NA,TGTGCCAGCAGTTACAAAGGACAGTATAGCAATCAGCCCCAGCATTTT,CASSYKGQYSNQPQHF
TRBJ2-7,NA,TRBV6-5,NA,TGTGCCAGCAGTTCTACCTACGAGCAGTACTTC,CASSSTYEQYF
TRBJ1-2,NA,TRBV9,NA,TGTGCCAGCAGCGTAGCGGGGGGCTTTTATGGCTACACCTTC,CASSVAGGFYGYTF
TRBJ1-4,NA,TRBV5-1,NA,TGCGCCAGCAGCTTGGGGCAGGGACAAACTAATGAAAAACTGTTTTTT,CASSLGQGQTNEKLFF
TRBJ1-6,NA,TRBV15,NA,TGTGCCACCAGCTCAAGCGACAGAGACGCTCCTTCACCCCTCCACTTT,CATSSSDRDAPSPLHF
TRBJ1-6,NA,TRBV23-1,TRBD1,TGCGCCAGCAGTCAGAGACAGGGGAACAATTCACCCCTCCACTTT,CASSQRQGNNSPLHF
TRBJ2-6,NA,TRBV10-3,TRBD2,TGTGCCACTTCCACTAGCGGGAGGGCCTCTGGGGCCAACGTCCTGACTTTC,CATSTSGRASGANVLTF
TRBJ1-2,NA,TRBV5-1,TRBD1,TGCGCCAGCAGCCCTAATCCTACAGGGGGCGATGGCTACACCTTC,CASSPNPTGGDGYTF
TRBJ2-2,NA,TRBV19,NA,TGTGCCAGTAGTGCCGGAGGGGGCTGGGCCGGGGAGCTGTTTTTT,CASSAGGGWAGELFF
TRBJ2-7,once,TRBV28,NA,TGTGCCAGCAGTTTCTCACACTCCTACGAGCAGTACTTC,CASSFSHSYEQYF
TRBJ1-1,NA,TRBV5-1,NA,TGCGCCAGCAGCCTCCGAAACCGGGGGGGAAGAGGGAACACTGAAGCTTTCTTT,CASSLRNRGGRGNTEAFF
TRBJ2-1,NA,TRBV7-9,NA,TGTGCCAGCAGCTTAGCGGGAGGACTCGGCAATGAGCAGTTCTTC,CASSLAGGLGNEQFF
TRBJ1-1,NA,TRBV19,NA,TGTGCCAGTACCGTGACAGCGAACACTGAAGCTTTCTTT,CASTVTANTEAFF
TRBJ1-1,NA,TRBV9,NA,TGTGCCAGCAGCGTAGCTGCGGGGAAGAACACTGAAGCTTTCTTT,CASSVAAGKNTEAFF
TRBJ1-1,few,TRBV11-2,TRBD1,TGTGCCAGCAGCTCCCAGGGGGTCCCTGAAGCTTTCTTT,CASSSQGVPEAFF
TRBJ1-1,NA,TRBV5-1,TRBD1,TGCGCCAGCAGCTGGGGACAGTACACTGAAGCTTTCTTT,CASSWGQYTEAFF
TRBJ1-5,NA,TRBV6-4,NA,TGTGCCAGCAGTGACCCGGGATCCTCCTTTCTGAGGGATCAGCCCCAGCATTTT,CASSDPGSSFLRDQPQHF
TRBJ1-1,NA,TRBV6-5,NA,TGTGCCAGCTTATCAATCAGGAGGACTGAAGCTTTCTTT,CASLSIRRTEAFF
TRBJ2-1,NA,TRBV5-6,NA,TGTGCCAGCAGCTTGCGAGACTACAATGAGCAGTTCTTC,CASSLRDYNEQFF
TRBJ1-5,NA,TRBV30,TRBD1,TGTGCCTGGGGACAGGGGAGTCAGCCCCAGCATTTT,CAWGQGSQPQHF
TRBJ1-5,once,TRBV18,TRBD1,TGTGCCAGCTCACCAAGGACAGGGGGCGGCAATCAGCCCCAGCATTTT,CASSPRTGGGNQPQHF
TRBJ1-1,NA,TRBV11-2,NA,TGTGCCAGCAGCCCGACAGTGAACACTGAAGCTTTCTTT,CASSPTVNTEAFF
TRBJ2-5,NA,TRBV4-1,NA,TGCGCCAGCAGCCAAGGCCCGAGGGGGGAGACCCAGTACTTC,CASSQGPRGETQYF
TRBJ2-2,NA,TRBV5-1,TRBD1,TGCGCCAGCAGCACGAAGAAGACAGGGGGAAACACCGGGGAGCTGTTTTTT,CASSTKKTGGNTGELFF
TRBJ2-2,NA,TRBV20-1,NA,TGCAGTGCTAGGGCTTCCGGGGAGCTGTTTTTT,CSARASGELFF
TRBJ1-1,NA,TRBV30,NA,TGTGCCTGGAGTTATGCGAGTGAAGCTTTCTTT,CAWSYASEAFF
TRBJ2-1,NA,TRBV11-2,TRBD2,TGTGCCAGCAGCGCCGGACTAGCGGAAAACAATGAGCAGTTCTTC,CASSAGLAENNEQFF
TRBJ2-1,NA,TRBV13,NA,TGTGCCAGCAGCTTAGGGACTAGGGGCAATGAGCAGTTCTTC,CASSLGTRGNEQFF
TRBJ1-1,few,TRBV19,NA,TGTGCCAGTAGTACACTCATGAACACTGAAGCTTTCTTT,CASSTLMNTEAFF
TRBJ2-1,NA,TRBV7-9,TRBD1,TGTGCCAGCAGCCTACTTCGGGACAGGGTATACAATGAGCAGTTCTTC,CASSLLRDRVYNEQFF
TRBJ2-5,NA,TRBV29-1,NA,TGCAGCTGGAGGGAGTCGGAGACCCAGTACTTC,CSWRESETQYF
TRBJ2-3,NA,TRBV6-1,NA,TGTGCCAGCAGTGAATCGCTCCACAATACGCAGTATTTT,CASSESLHNTQYF
TRBJ2-2,NA,TRBV30,TRBD2,TGTGCCTGGAGTGTAAGGCCCCCGGGACTAGCACGGACCGGGGAGCTGTTTTTT,CAWSVRPPGLARTGELFF
TRBJ1-2,NA,TRBV5-4,TRBD1,TGTGCCAGCAGCTTGGCTGGACAGGGAGACTATGGCTACACCTTC,CASSLAGQGDYGYTF
TRBJ2-3,NA,TRBV6-1,TRBD2,TGTGCCAGCAGTGACGGGACTAGCGGGATGGATACGCAGTATTTT,CASSDGTSGMDTQYF
TRBJ2-7,once,TRBV2,NA,TGTGCCAGCACCGGGGTCGCACCCTACGAGCAGTACTTC,CASTGVAPYEQYF
TRBJ1-6,NA,TRBV18,NA,TGTGCCAGCTCAAATACGGGACTCTCCTATAATTCACCCCTCCACTTT,CASSNTGLSYNSPLHF
TRBJ2-1,NA,TRBV7-6,NA,TGTGCCAGCAGCTTACAACAGGGACCCTACAATGAGCAGTTCTTC,CASSLQQGPYNEQFF